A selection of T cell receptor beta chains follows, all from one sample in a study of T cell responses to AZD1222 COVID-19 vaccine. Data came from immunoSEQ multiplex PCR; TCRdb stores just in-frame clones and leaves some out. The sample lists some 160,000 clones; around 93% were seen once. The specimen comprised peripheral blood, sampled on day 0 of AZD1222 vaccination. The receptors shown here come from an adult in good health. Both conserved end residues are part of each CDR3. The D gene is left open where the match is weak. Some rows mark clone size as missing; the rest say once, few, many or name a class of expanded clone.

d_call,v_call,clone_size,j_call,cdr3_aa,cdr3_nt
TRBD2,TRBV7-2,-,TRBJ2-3,CASSLGRREGTDTQYF,TGTGCCAGCAGCTTGGGGCGGCGGGAGGGCACAGATACGCAGTATTTT
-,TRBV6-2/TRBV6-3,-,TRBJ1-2,CASSVGYGYTF,TGTGCCAGCAGTGTAGGCTATGGCTACACCTTC
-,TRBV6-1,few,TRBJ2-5,CASSEGHLGGETQYF,TGTGCCAGCAGTGAGGGACACCTCGGGGGGGAGACCCAGTACTTC
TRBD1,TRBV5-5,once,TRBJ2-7,CASSSEPGQSTYEQYF,TGTGCCAGCAGTTCAGAACCGGGACAGTCAACCTACGAGCAGTACTTC
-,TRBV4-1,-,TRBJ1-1,CASSQRGLNTEAFF,TGCGCCAGCAGCCAAAGGGGCCTGAACACTGAAGCTTTCTTT
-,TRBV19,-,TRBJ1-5,CASTGGSPSRNQPQHF,TGTGCCAGTACCGGGGGATCACCTTCGCGGAATCAGCCCCAGCATTTT
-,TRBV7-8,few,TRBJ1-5,CASKEGRGGNQPQHF,TGTGCCAGCAAGGAGGGGCGCGGAGGCAATCAGCCCCAGCATTTT
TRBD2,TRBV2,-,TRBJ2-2,CASRTGLAANTGELFF,TGTGCCAGCAGGACGGGACTAGCGGCGAACACCGGGGAGCTGTTTTTT
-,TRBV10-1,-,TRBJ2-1,CASSDHHGRDNEQFF,TGCGCCAGCAGTGACCACCACGGCCGTGACAATGAGCAGTTCTTC
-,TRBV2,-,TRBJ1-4,CASSFDEKLFF,TGTGCCAGCAGTTTTGATGAAAAACTGTTTTTT
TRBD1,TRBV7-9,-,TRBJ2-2,CASRPEGTGADGTGELFF,TGTGCCAGCAGACCAGAAGGGACAGGGGCGGACGGCACCGGGGAGCTGTTTTTT
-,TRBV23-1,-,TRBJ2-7,CASRTVGSYEQYF,TGCGCCAGCAGGACAGTGGGTTCCTACGAGCAGTACTTC
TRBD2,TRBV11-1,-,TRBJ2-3,CASSFGAGGPSDTQYF,TGTGCCAGCAGCTTTGGAGCGGGAGGGCCCTCAGATACGCAGTATTTT
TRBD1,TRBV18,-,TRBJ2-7,CASSRGLGQESEQYF,TGTGCCAGCTCACGAGGACTGGGACAGGAGTCCGAGCAGTACTTC
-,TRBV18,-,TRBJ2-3,CASSEVVDTQYF,TGTGCCAGCTCAGAAGTGGTAGATACGCAGTATTTT
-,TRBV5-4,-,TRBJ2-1,CASTLEVYNEQFF,TGTGCCAGCACCCTGGAGGTTTACAATGAGCAGTTCTTC
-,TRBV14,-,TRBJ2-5,CASSQDLGRETQYF,TGTGCCAGCAGCCAAGATTTGGGGCGGGAGACCCAGTACTTC
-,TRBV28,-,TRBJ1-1,CASTGGGNTEAFF,TGTGCCAGCACCGGGGGCGGGAACACTGAAGCTTTCTTT
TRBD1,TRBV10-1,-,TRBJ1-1,CASSEGRGHEAFF,TGCGCCAGCAGTGAGGGCAGGGGGCATGAAGCTTTCTTT
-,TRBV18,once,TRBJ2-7,CASSPGLEGEQYF,TGTGCCAGCTCACCTGGATTAGAGGGCGAGCAGTACTTC
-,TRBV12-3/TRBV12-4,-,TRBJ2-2,CASSYGTGELFF,TGTGCCAGCAGTTACGGCACCGGGGAGCTGTTTTTT
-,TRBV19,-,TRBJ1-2,CASTDGRGARYGYTF,TGTGCCAGTACAGACGGTAGGGGGGCCCGCTATGGCTACACCTTC
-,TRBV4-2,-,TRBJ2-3,CASSPREWRDTQYF,TGTGCCAGCAGCCCACGGGAATGGAGAGATACGCAGTATTTT
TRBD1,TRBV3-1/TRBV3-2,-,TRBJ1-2,CASSHQGASGGYTF,TGTGCCAGCAGCCACCAGGGGGCGTCGGGCGGCTACACCTTC
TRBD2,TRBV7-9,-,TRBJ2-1,CASSLGLAGVNDEQFF,TGTGCCAGCAGCTTAGGGCTAGCGGGAGTTAATGATGAGCAGTTCTTC
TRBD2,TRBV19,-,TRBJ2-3,CASSMRLAGGPDTQYF,TGTGCCAGTAGTATGAGATTAGCGGGAGGGCCAGATACGCAGTATTTT
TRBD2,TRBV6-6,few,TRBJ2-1,CASSNSGEGYNEQFF,TGTGCCAGCAGTAATAGCGGGGAGGGCTACAATGAGCAGTTCTTC
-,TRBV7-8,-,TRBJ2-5,CASSTVKGRLQETQYF,TGTGCCAGCAGCACCGTAAAGGGACGCCTCCAAGAGACCCAGTACTTC
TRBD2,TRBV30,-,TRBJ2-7,CAWSVLAGDEQYF,TGTGCCTGGAGTGTACTAGCGGGAGATGAGCAGTACTTC
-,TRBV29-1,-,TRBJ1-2,CSVAGSNYGYTF,TGCAGCGTTGCTGGGAGTAACTATGGCTACACCTTC
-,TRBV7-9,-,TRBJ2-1,CASSSLDPGPYNEQFF,TGTGCCAGCAGCTCCCTCGATCCAGGGCCGTACAATGAGCAGTTCTTC
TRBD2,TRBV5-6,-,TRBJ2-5,CASSLREVGETQYF,TGTGCCAGCAGCTTACGGGAGGTTGGGGAGACCCAGTACTTC
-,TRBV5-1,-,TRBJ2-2,CASSLGHRTQNTGELFF,TGCGCCAGCAGCTTGGGACATCGGACCCAGAACACCGGGGAGCTGTTTTTT
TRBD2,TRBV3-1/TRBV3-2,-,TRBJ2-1,CASSQVGAGGHNEQFF,TGTGCCAGCAGCCAAGTGGGAGCGGGAGGTCACAATGAGCAGTTCTTC
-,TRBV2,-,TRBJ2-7,CASSDSAYVQYF,TGTGCCAGCTCGGACAGTGCCTACGTGCAGTACTTC
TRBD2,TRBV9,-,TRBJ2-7,CASSVGAGAGYEQYF,TGTGCCAGCAGCGTAGGCGCGGGAGCCGGATACGAGCAGTACTTC
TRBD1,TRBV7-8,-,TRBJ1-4,CASSRTGGNEKLFF,TGTGCCAGCAGCCGTACAGGGGGCAATGAAAAACTGTTTTTT
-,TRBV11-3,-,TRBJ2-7,CASSSILGAEQYF,TGTGCCAGCAGCTCCATTCTTGGGGCCGAGCAGTACTTC
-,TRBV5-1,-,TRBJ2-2,CASSFRENTGELFF,TGCGCCAGCAGCTTCAGGGAGAACACCGGGGAGCTGTTTTTT
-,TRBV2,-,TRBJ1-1,CASSESAANTEAFF,TGTGCCAGCAGTGAATCGGCAGCAAACACTGAAGCTTTCTTT
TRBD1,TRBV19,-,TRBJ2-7,CASSMGTGSYEQYF,TGTGCCAGTAGTATGGGGACAGGGTCCTACGAGCAGTACTTC
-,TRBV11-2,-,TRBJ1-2,CASSLNYGYTF,TGTGCCAGCAGCTTGAACTATGGCTACACCTTC
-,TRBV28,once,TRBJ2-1,CASSFLGYNEQFF,TGTGCCAGCAGTTTTCTAGGCTACAATGAGCAGTTCTTC
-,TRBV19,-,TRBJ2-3,CASSVFPGDPQYF,TGTGCCAGTAGTGTCTTCCCGGGGGACCCGCAGTATTTT
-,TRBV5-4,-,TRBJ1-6,CASSWGMWDNSPLHF,TGTGCCAGCAGCTGGGGGATGTGGGATAATTCACCCCTCCACTTT
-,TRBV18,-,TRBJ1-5,CASSPPPGNNQPQHF,TGTGCCAGCTCACCACCCCCGGGCAACAATCAGCCCCAGCATTTT
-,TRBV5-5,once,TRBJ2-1,CASSFGLAIEQFF,TGTGCCAGCAGCTTTGGGCTAGCTATTGAGCAGTTCTTC
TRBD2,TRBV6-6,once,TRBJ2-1,CASSPGTSGSRTPHSREQFF,TGTGCCAGCAGTCCCGGGACTAGCGGGAGTCGAACTCCCCACTCGAGGGAGCAGTTCTTC
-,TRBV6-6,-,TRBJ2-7,CASSYLVREQYF,TGTGCCAGCAGTTACCTAGTGCGGGAGCAGTACTTC
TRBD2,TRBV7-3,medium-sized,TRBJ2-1,CASSSPLGGGGNEQFF,TGTGCCAGCAGCTCCCCCCTGGGAGGCGGGGGGAATGAGCAGTTCTTC
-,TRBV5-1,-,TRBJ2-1,CASSQRGGNSYNEQFF,TGCGCCAGCAGCCAGAGAGGGGGAAACTCCTACAATGAGCAGTTCTTC
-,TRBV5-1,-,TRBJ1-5,CASSWDGGAQPQHF,TGCGCCAGCAGCTGGGACGGGGGGGCTCAGCCCCAGCATTTT
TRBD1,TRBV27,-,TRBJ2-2,CASTLRGQGQRTGELFF,TGTGCCAGCACCCTAAGGGGACAGGGGCAAAGAACCGGGGAGCTGTTTTTT
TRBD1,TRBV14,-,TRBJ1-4,CASSQEPGTGTGKLFF,TGTGCCAGCAGCCAGGAACCCGGGACAGGGACCGGGAAACTGTTTTTT
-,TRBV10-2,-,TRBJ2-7,CASTVDHIIYEQYF,TGCGCCAGCACCGTGGACCACATCATCTACGAGCAGTACTTC
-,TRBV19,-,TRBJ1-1,CASQENTEAFF,TGTGCCAGTCAGGAGAACACTGAAGCTTTCTTT
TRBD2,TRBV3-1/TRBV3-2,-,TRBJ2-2,CASSGRAGGTGELFF,TGTGCCAGCAGCGGTAGAGCGGGAGGGACGGGGGAGCTGTTTTTT
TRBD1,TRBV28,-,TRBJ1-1,CASIRDRASKAFF,TGTGCCAGCATTAGGGACAGGGCTTCGAAAGCTTTCTTT
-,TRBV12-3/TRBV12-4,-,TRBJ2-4,CASSPQAKNIQYF,TGTGCCAGCAGTCCCCAAGCCAAAAACATTCAGTACTTC
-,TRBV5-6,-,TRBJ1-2,CASSSLQGWNGYTF,TGTGCCAGCAGCTCCCTACAGGGATGGAATGGCTACACCTTC